One sample yielded the 22 T cell receptor delta chains listed below, sequenced in a study of delta chain sequences of gamma delta T cells. With CATT, TCRdb re-called clones from the 5' RACE reads. The repertoire holds around 2,500 delta-chain clones, with about 26% as singletons. The sample taken for sequencing was either unsorted cells or a sorted T cell fraction (not recorded which). The receptors were sampled from a human donor in good health.

Remarks on this clone: TCRdb's entry gives the protein of a much larger clone, which mismatches this DNA's translation at residue 3, likely from a read error; the protein reported here is translated from the DNA. The CDR3 DNA is TGTGCCCGTGACACCGTTGGGGATGTCTTTCGGGGGACCGATAAACTCATCTTT. It translates to CARDTVGDVFRGTDKLIF. J is TRDJ1 and V is TRDV2, with D maybe TRDD3 (6 bases). The CDR3 extends over 18 amino acids. The V gene's germline CDR1 is GEAIGNYY and CDR2 EKD.

Details on this clone: This likely stems from a read error, as it lies one base from a far larger clone. Within the sample, other DNA sequences also encode this same CDR3. The CDR3 region is CACDSVEPHRGGISQYTDKLIF. For the CDR3, the DNA is TGTGCCTGTGACTCCGTGGAACCACATAGGGGGGGGATTAGCCAGTACACCGATAAACTCATCTTT. The V gene is TRDV2, the J gene TRDJ1, with 7 bases matching TRDD3. The J segment lost 0 bases and the V segment lost 3 bases, leaving 27 bases of the junction unmatched. The CDR3 length is 22 residues. Looked up from germline, CDR1 is GEAIGNYY and CDR2 is EKD.

On this clone itself: The amino acid sequence in TCRdb belongs to a much larger clone and departs from this DNA's translation at residue 4, likely a sequencing read error; the sequence shown is translated from the DNA. The chain combines TRDV2 with TRDJ3; D possibly corresponds to TRDD3 (6 bases). The germline V gene encodes CDR1 GEAIGNYY and CDR2 EKD. This CDR3 contains 21 residues. Here the CDR3 reads CACHTVSKVGGSSWDTRQMFF. CDR3 coding DNA: TGTGCCTGTCACACCGTATCAAAGGTTGGGGGGTCCTCCTGGGACACCCGACAGATGTTTTTC.

This clone is large in the sample. The genes are TRAV29/DV5 and TRDJ4, with 10 bases lining up with TRDD3. V shed 4 bases, J shed 1 base, and the junction held 10 bases outside the gene matches. This CDR3 region has 15 residues. Germline V gene sequence: CDR1 NSMFDY, CDR2 ISSIKDK. The DNA of the CDR3 is TGTGCAGCACCCTACTGGGGGATGGCCCTCAGACCCCTGATCTTT. Amino acid sequence: CAAPYWGMALRPLIF.

As to this clone: This sequence is one base from a far larger clone and is likely a read error. This specimen includes other DNA sequences encoding the same CDR3. The chain has TRDV2 and TRDJ1; tentative D call: TRDD3 (6 bases). The CDR3 covers 16 residues. V was pared by 4 bases and J by 0 bases, with 17 bases between. CDR1 and CDR2 (germline): GEAIGNYY, EKD. The CDR3 spells CACDPVVGGYTDKLIF. The DNA of the CDR3 is TGTGCCTGTGATCCCGTGGTGGGGGGCTACACCGATAAACTCATCTTT.

By sample share, this clone is large. CDR3 coding DNA: TGTGCCTGTGACACCGTACTGTCTACCGATAAACTCATCTTT. This encodes CACDTVLSTDKLIF. The gene calls are TRDV2 and TRDJ1; D is uncertain. Per germline, CDR1 GEAIGNYY and CDR2 EKD. The CDR3 is 14 residues long. The V and J ends lost 0 bases and 2 bases respectively, with 9 bases between them.

Relative to its sample, this clone is medium-sized. This chain connects TRDV2 to TRDJ1; TRDD3 might be the D (6 bases). Trimming took 3 bases from V and 0 from J, leaving 22 bases between them. CDR1 GEAIGNYY and CDR2 EKD come from the germline V gene. The CDR3 has 18 residues. Here the CDR3 reads CACDAIGGGLTDTDKLIF. In DNA form, the CDR3 reads TGTGCCTGTGACGCTATTGGTGGGGGTCTTACAGACACCGATAAACTCATCTTT.

This clone is categorized as large. The J gene is TRDJ1, the V gene TRDV2; 7 nucleotides align to TRDD3. Trimming removed 0 bases from V and 0 bases from J; junction bases left unmatched: 12. This CDR3 has 18 amino acids. Germline-derived CDR1 and CDR2 are GEAIGNYY and EKD. CDR3 DNA: TGTGCCTGTGACACCGTTAGTGGGGGACCCGTTTACACCGATAAACTCATCTTT. Amino acids: CACDTVSGGPVYTDKLIF.

A remark on this clone: The protein that TCRdb holds for this DNA derives from a much larger clone and differs from the translated DNA at residue 5, which likely indicates a read error; the protein shown here is translated from the DNA. The rearrangement uses TRDV2 and TRDJ1; TRDD3 aligns across 7 bases. Per the germline V gene, CDR1 is GEAIGNYY and CDR2 is EKD. V was clipped by 2 bases and J by 3 bases; unmatched bases: 17. This CDR3 has 18 amino acids. This CDR3 reads CACDNVLRDTKSPDKLIF. The CDR3, as DNA: TGTGCCTGTGACAACGTACTAAGGGATACCAAAAGCCCCGATAAACTCATCTTT.

A word on this clone: Since a much larger clone is just one base distant, this may be a read error. Other DNA sequences in the same sample also yield this CDR3. V usage is TRDV2 and J usage is TRDJ1, with 8 bases matching TRDD3. This CDR3 is 18 amino acids long. Germline loops: CDR1 GEAIGNYY, CDR2 EKD. CDR3 sequence (DNA): TGTGCCTGTGACACCGTGAGCCCACTGGGGGGGTACACCGATAAGCTCATCTTT. Its protein is CACDTVSPLGGYTDKLIF.

This clone has only a few counts. The V gene lacks a call, and TRDJ2 is the J gene; TRDD3 is the table's D call, not checked against the DNA. The CDR3 contains 33 residues. CDR3 coding DNA: TGCAGTGGTATCAACGCAGAGTTTGGTAAAGTACTTTCTTGGGGGAAGGTTTTTCGTAATGATGCCTGTGGTAGTGCTTTGACAGCACAACTCTTCTTT. It translates to CSGINAEFGKVLSWGKVFRNDACGSALTAQLFF.

In this sample, this clone is medium-sized. The chain employs TRDV2 and TRDJ1, with 13 bases aligning to TRDD3. J was trimmed by 2 bases and V by 4 bases; bases with no gene match: 12. Germline V gene data show CDR1 as GEAIGNYY and CDR2 as EKD. The CDR3 runs 18 residues. CDR3 sequence (DNA): TGTGCCTGTGATCCCGTCAAACTGGGGGATACGCCGACCGATAAACTCATCTTT. Its translation is CACDPVKLGDTPTDKLIF.

This clone is categorized as medium-sized. The chain links TRDV2 to TRDJ1; 9 bases match TRDD3. Germline lookup yields CDR1 GEAIGNYY and CDR2 EKD. The CDR3 contains 15 residues. Trimming removed 3 bases from V and 9 bases from J; junction bases left unmatched: 13. CDR3 sequence: CACDSILGDPWELIF. CDR3 bases: TGTGCCTGTGACTCGATACTGGGGGACCCCTGGGAACTCATCTTT.

Concerning this clone: It may be a read error: a sequence one base away is much more abundant. V usage is TRDV2 and J usage is TRDJ1; TRDD3 matches 8 bases. This CDR3 comprises 14 residues. Per the germline V gene, CDR1 is GEAIGNYY and CDR2 is EKD. Trimming at V came to 2 bases and at J to 2 bases, leaving 3 bases not matched to a gene. The CDR3 region is CACDNVGDTDKLIF. CDR3 nucleotides: TGTGCCTGTGACAACGTGGGGGATACCGATAAACTCATCTTT.

This clone is categorized as medium-sized. V gene TRDV2 combines with J gene TRDJ1; 8 bases map to TRDD3. Losses at the gene ends were 0 bases for V and 9 bases for J; bases not matched to a gene: 20. Germline loops: CDR1 GEAIGNYY, CDR2 EKD. The CDR3 length is 18 residues. The CDR3 spells CACDTLRVLGVPAGELIF. CDR3 in DNA: TGTGCCTGTGACACCCTACGTGTACTGGGGGTCCCGGCCGGGGAACTCATCTTT.

A note on this clone: A much more abundant neighbour one base away suggests this may be a read error. The chain has TRDV2 and TRDJ1; TRDD3 matches 7 bases. V was pared by 3 bases and J by 8 bases, with 26 bases of the junction left unmatched. Germline V gene data show CDR1 as GEAIGNYY and CDR2 as EKD. The CDR3 runs to 19 residues. The CDR3 region has the DNA TGTGCCTGTGACCCTATGGGCGCTCAGGGGGATGCTATACACCACAAACTCATCTTT. Translated: CACDPMGAQGDAIHHKLIF.

This clone ranks as medium-sized. This chain connects TRDV2 to TRDJ1; D gene ambiguous. Trimming took 4 bases from V and 0 from J, leaving 11 bases between them. There are 14 residues in the CDR3. Germline V lookup: CDR1 GEAIGNYY, CDR2 EKD. CDR3 nucleotide sequence: TGTGCCTGTGATAGGATTGGGAACACCGATAAACTCATCTTT. Translating gives CACDRIGNTDKLIF.

This clone was recorded a few times. This rearrangement joins TRDV2 to TRDJ1, with a possible D match to TRDD3 (6 bases). Germline V gene data show CDR1 as GEAIGNYY and CDR2 as EKD. The length of the CDR3 is 15 residues. Trimming cost V 0 bases and J 3 bases, with 13 bases left between them. The CDR3 reads CACDTVGGGADKLIF. The CDR3, as DNA: TGTGCCTGTGACACCGTGGGGGGGGGGGCCGATAAACTCATCTTT.

This clone is judged medium-sized (0.01 to 0.1%). V usage is TRDV2 and J usage is TRDJ1; 8 positions match TRDD3. Germline assignment: CDR1 GEAIGNYY and CDR2 EKD. Trimming removed 3 bases from V and 1 base from J; junction bases left unmatched: 9. This CDR3 is 16 amino acids long. CDR3 protein: CACDPLLGGFTDKLIF. Here the CDR3 DNA reads TGTGCCTGTGACCCCCTACTGGGGGGCTTCACCGATAAACTCATCTTT.

As to this clone: A much larger clone differs from this one at a single base, so this may be a read error. Additional DNA sequences in this sample encode the identical CDR3. The rearrangement links TRDV2 to TRDJ1; 8 bases agree with TRDD3. CDR3 length: 17 amino acids. Germline V gene sequence: CDR1 GEAIGNYY, CDR2 EKD. The J segment lost 2 bases and the V segment lost 3 bases, leaving 13 bases of the junction unmatched. In DNA, the CDR3 is TGTGCCTGTGACTATCTGCGAGGGATACGGGTAACCGATAAACTCATCTTT. Translation gives CACDYLRGIRVTDKLIF.

This clone is deemed large (0.1 to 1%). The gene calls are TRDV2 and TRDJ1; 11 positions agree with TRDD3. Germline V lookup: CDR1 GEAIGNYY, CDR2 EKD. The CDR3 is made up of 19 amino acids. The trim removed 7 bases at V and 1 base at J, leaving 19 bases unmatched. CDR3 in DNA: TGTGCCTGCCTACCCCTGGGGGATACTGGAAAACGTAGCACCGATAAACTCATCTTT. As protein: CACLPLGDTGKRSTDKLIF.

This clone was observed a handful of times. The gene calls are TRDV2 and TRDJ1, with 10 bases lining up with TRDD3. CDR3 size: 16 residues. Germline CDR1 reads GEAIGNYY; CDR2 reads EKD. The V and J ends lost 4 bases and 3 bases, in that order; junction bases with no gene match: 10. The CDR3 sequence is CACDPLGDGIPDKLIF. The CDR3 region has the DNA TGTGCCTGTGATCCACTGGGGGATGGGATTCCCGATAAACTCATCTTT.